This T cell receptor beta chain emerged from a study of beta chain features in type 1 diabetes. Overall study: Examination of sorted cells across all samples involved 98,000,000 or so cells.

Every isolated RNA sample was fully reverse transcribed, so sequencing captured expressed TCRB transcripts. Using immunoSEQ multiplex PCR, the repertoire was profiled, and TCRdb retains in-frame clones only, with some absent. The sample gives some 150,000 clones, 10% to 15% of which show up once; approximately 1.3% is in the top ten. There are 13 residues in the CDR3. Between the trimmed V and J ends, which lost 1 base and 4 bases, there was a span of 8 bases. CDR1 and CDR2 from the germline V gene are SNHLY and FYNNEI. About this clone: Its antigen is currently unknown.

Study-wide points: TCRB CDR3 length was moderately but significantly reduced in all four CD4+ subsets of Type 1 diabetes patients. At VDJ recombination sites, type 1 diabetes patients had fewer insertions and more deleted nucleotides.

This clonotype originated in a man in his late teens or twenties with type 1 diabetes. Sequenced sample: central memory CD4+ T cells from blood. This sequence joins TRBV2 and TRBJ2-7, with unresolved D. CDR3 region: CASSEEGFYEQYF. For the CDR3, the DNA is TGTGCCAGCAGTGAAGAAGGGTTTTACGAGCAGTACTTC.